This T cell receptor (beta chain) came from a study of beta chain features in type 1 diabetes. Trimming shortened V by 0 bases and J by 3 bases, and 9 bases separated the two germline ends. The germline V gene has CDR1 SGDLS and CDR2 YYNGEE. CDR3 length: 14 residues. Every isolated RNA sample was fully reverse transcribed, so sequencing captured expressed TCRB transcripts. Profiled with immunoSEQ multiplex PCR; TCRdb holds only in-frame clones, not every one. The repertoire includes under 950,000 clones, under 20% of them detected once, and 0.02% to 0.03% sits in the top ten. The chain employs TRBV9 and TRBJ2-5; tentative D call: TRBD1 (5 bases). Sequencing was performed on naive CD4+ T cells from blood. This TCR was sampled from a woman between 18 and 29 years old in good health. The CDR3 DNA is TGTGCCAGCAGCGTAGATCCCAGGGAAGAGACCCAGTACTTC. Protein: CASSVDPREETQYF.